The 5 T cell receptor beta chains below come from one sample, sequenced in a study of blood T cell repertoires in COVID-19. Data came from immunoSEQ multiplex PCR; TCRdb stores just in-frame clones and leaves some out. The repertoire holds tens of thousands of clones, with 60% to 85% as singletons. Specimen: peripheral blood. All receptors derive from a man aged 65-85 years with active or convalescent COVID-19.

The chain employs TRBV27 and TRBJ1-2; TRBD1 might be the D (5 bases). The CDR3 has 17 residues. V was pared by 1 base and J by 5 bases, with 20 bases between. The germline V gene encodes CDR1 MNHEY and CDR2 SMNVEV (reference sequence). DNA of the CDR3: TGTGCCAGCAGTTTATTCGGGCCGGGGGGAGGAAGGTATGGCTACACCTTC. It codes for CASSLFGPGGGRYGYTF.

The V call is TRBV6-1, the J call TRBJ1-4; a possible D gene is TRBD1 (5 bases). Trimming removed 2 bases from V and 10 bases from J, with 20 bases in between. The CDR3 extends over 16 amino acids. Germline V gene lookup returns CDR1 MNHNS and CDR2 SASEGT. For the CDR3, the DNA is TGTGCCAGCAGTGAAAGGCCAGGGCCCCAGTTTGGAAAACTGTTTTTT. It encodes CASSERPGPQFGKLFF.

This chain uses TRBV6-5 with TRBJ2-3; D may be TRBD2 (6 bases). The CDR3 length is 13 residues. The V end was cut by 8 bases, the J end by 0 bases, with 9 bases between. Germline V gene data show CDR1 as MNHEY and CDR2 as SVGAGI. The CDR3 spells CASGGTSTDTQYF. As DNA, the CDR3 is TGTGCCAGCGGGGGGACTAGCACAGATACGCAGTATTTT.

The chain links TRBV5-4 to TRBJ2-3, with TRBD2 matching 7 bases. The CDR3 is 15 residues long. Germline trimming cut 0 bases from V and 8 bases from J; bases unmatched to any gene: 9. The germline V gene encodes CDR1 SGHNT and CDR2 YYREEE (reference sequence). CDR3 amino acids: CASSLERGEGVTQYF. For the CDR3, the DNA is TGTGCCAGCAGCTTGGAGCGGGGTGAGGGCGTTACGCAGTATTTT.

V is TRBV28 and J is TRBJ2-3; a weak D match, TRBD2 (7 bases). The CDR3 loop spans 16 amino acids. V was cut by 3 bases and J by 2 bases, with 15 bases left in between. From germline, CDR1 is MDHEN and CDR2 SYDVKM. In DNA form, the CDR3 reads TGTGCCAGCAGTTTTCCCGGGGGGCGAGACACAGATACGCAGTATTTT. Its protein is CASSFPGGRDTDTQYF.